Below are 30 T cell receptor beta chains sequenced from a single sample in a study of blood T cell repertoires in COVID-19 (dated by TCRdb to 2019 to 2021). To prepare the library, the immunoSEQ multiplex PCR assay was applied. The clones in this table, taken by TCRdb from immuneACCESS, are in-frame only. Not every clone is retained; where verified, under half of the shortfall comes from an unresolved V gene, and the cause of the rest is unknown. The sample table lists 130,000 or so clones, around 85% of them with a count of one. The ten largest clones take up around 4% of the sample. Sequencing was carried out using peripheral blood. The receptors here all came from a man between 60 and 75 years old with acute or convalescent COVID-19.

V and J are TRBV2 and TRBJ2-2; 7 nucleotides match TRBD1. V gave up 4 bases and J gave up 0 bases; unmatched junction bases: 2. Per germline, CDR1 SNHLY and CDR2 FYNNEI. The CDR3 has 15 amino acids. The CDR3 DNA sequence: TGTGCCAGCAGTGGACAGGGCGCGAACACCGGGGAGCTGTTTTTT. Translated: CASSGQGANTGELFF.

V usage is TRBV27 and J usage is TRBJ1-2, with D maybe TRBD1 (5 bases). The germline gives CDR1 MNHEY, CDR2 SMNVEV (reference sequence). The CDR3 is made up of 15 amino acids. The ends were cut back, 1 base at V and 2 bases at J, with 11 bases in the middle. The CDR3 here is CASSLFGGVNYGYTF. CDR3 DNA sequence: TGTGCCAGCAGTTTATTTGGGGGGGTGAACTATGGCTACACCTTC.

This clone was counted only a few times. The V and J genes are TRBV29-1 and TRBJ2-7; the D gene is possibly TRBD1 (7 bases). Germline V gives CDR1 SQVTM, CDR2 ANQGSEA. CDR3 size: 14 residues. V lost 6 bases, J lost 5 bases, and 20 bases lay in between. CDR3 bases: TGCAGCGTCCGAGGGGGCAGGGACTTCAACGAGCAGTACTTC. Amino acids: CSVRGGRDFNEQYF.

V and J are TRBV24-1 and TRBJ2-2; D might be TRBD1 (5 bases). The CDR3 totals 13 residues. V gave up 9 bases and J gave up 6 bases, with 13 bases separating them. Looked up from germline, CDR1 is KGHDR and CDR2 is SFDVKD. Here the CDR3 DNA reads TGTGCCACCGAGCAGGGAATTGCCGGGGAGCTGTTTTTT. This codes for CATEQGIAGELFF.

The gene calls are TRBV7-3 and TRBJ1-1; possibly TRBD1 for D (5 bases). Germline loops: CDR1 SGHTA, CDR2 FQGTGA. V gave up 2 bases and J gave up 5 bases, with 9 bases separating them. The CDR3 has 13 residues. CDR3 loop: CASSLYAGTEAFF. CDR3 DNA sequence: TGTGCCAGCAGCTTATACGCAGGGACTGAAGCTTTCTTT.

The DNA of the CDR3 is TGTGCCAGCAGTCCTCGGTCTAGCACAGATACGCAGTATTTT. It codes for CASSPRSSTDTQYF. This rearrangement joins TRBV7-3 to TRBJ2-3, with D hard to call. Between the trimmed V and J ends, which lost 6 bases and 0 bases, there was a span of 10 bases. This CDR3 has 14 amino acids. Germline CDR1 and CDR2: SGHTA and FQGTGA.

The rearrangement joins TRBV19 to TRBJ2-2, with D possibly TRBD1 on 6 matching bases. With 5 bases removed from V and 1 base from J, the gap between germline ends came to 11 bases. CDR1 and CDR2 from the germline V gene are LNHDA and SQIVND (reference sequence). The CDR3 has 15 amino acids. In DNA form, the CDR3 reads TGTGCCAGTAGTCTTCCGGGACAGAACACCGGGGAGCTGTTTTTT. Residues: CASSLPGQNTGELFF.

This chain uses TRBV7-9 with TRBJ1-2; D is unresolved. Germline CDR1 is SEHNR and CDR2 is FQNEAQ (reference sequence). Trimming removed 5 bases at V and 5 bases at J, with 12 bases between. The CDR3 is 13 amino acids. This CDR3 is CASSHEAEYGYTF. DNA of the CDR3: TGTGCCAGCAGCCACGAGGCCGAGTATGGCTACACCTTC.

The chain is built from TRBV5-6 and TRBJ1-6, with D possibly matching TRBD1 (6 bases). Trimming left V 2 bases short and J 3 bases short, with 12 bases between. CDR3 length equals 16 residues. The V gene's germline CDR1 is SGHDT and CDR2 YYEEEE. CDR3 DNA: TGTGCCAGCAGCTTTTGGACAGTCCTCTATAATTCACCCCTCCACTTT. Residues: CASSFWTVLYNSPLHF.

This clone turned up a few times. This chain joins TRBV6-5 and TRBJ1-4, with D possibly matching TRBD1 (5 bases). Per the germline V gene, CDR1 is MNHEY and CDR2 is SVGAGI. V was cut by 10 bases and J by 5 bases, with 17 bases left in between. The CDR3 sequence is 14 residues long. DNA of the CDR3: TGTGCCATTAAGTCCGGGCCAGGGAATGAAAAACTGTTTTTT. It yields the protein CAIKSGPGNEKLFF.

The J gene is TRBJ2-5, the V gene TRBV7-9; TRBD2 aligns across 10 bases. The germline gives CDR1 SEHNR, CDR2 FQNEAQ (reference sequence). The CDR3 consists of 15 residues. The trim removed 10 bases at V and 6 bases at J, leaving 14 bases unmatched. The CDR3 coding sequence is TGTGCCATCAGGGCAGCGGGAGGGCCCGGAAAGACCCAGTACTTC. Protein: CAIRAAGGPGKTQYF.

The rearrangement uses TRBV29-1 and TRBJ1-2; perhaps TRBD1 as D (6 bases). The CDR3 covers 11 residues. CDR1 SQVTM and CDR2 ANQGSEA come from the germline V gene. Trimming removed 2 bases from V and 7 bases from J, with 8 bases in between. CDR3 sequence (DNA): TGCAGCGTTGAAACAGGGTTTGGCTACACCTTC. This sequence encodes CSVETGFGYTF.

About this clone: The same CDR3 can be traced to other DNA sequences in this sample. This chain links TRBV27 with TRBJ2-6, with 10 bases that match TRBD1. Germline V gene data show CDR1 as MNHEY and CDR2 as SMNVEV (reference sequence). The CDR3 covers 16 residues. The V and J ends lost 6 bases and 0 bases, in that order; junction bases with no gene match: 2. CDR3 coding DNA: TGTGCCAGCAGAAGGACAGGGGGCTCTGGGGCCAACGTCCTGACTTTC. Translating gives CASRRTGGSGANVLTF.

This CDR3 is CASSSLGGTEAFF. The CDR3 DNA sequence: TGTGCCAGCAGCTCCCTCGGGGGCACTGAAGCTTTCTTT. The V call is TRBV11-3, the J call TRBJ1-1, with TRBD1 as a possible D gene (5 bases). V lost 4 bases and J lost 4, with 10 bases in between. This CDR3 spans 13 amino acids. Germline V gene lookup returns CDR1 SGHNT and CDR2 YENEEA.

Written as DNA, the CDR3 is TGTGCCAGCGAGACTAGCGGGGATGAGCAGTTCTTC. This translates into CASETSGDEQFF. This sequence joins TRBV7-9 and TRBJ2-1; 11 bases map to TRBD2. The CDR3 is made up of 12 amino acids. Losses at the gene ends were 8 bases for V and 8 bases for J; bases not matched to a gene: 2. Germline V gene sequence: CDR1 SEHNR, CDR2 FQNEAQ (reference sequence).

The chain employs TRBV27 and TRBJ2-1; unclear D gene. V was trimmed by 7 bases and J by 7 bases, leaving 14 bases between them. This CDR3 is 13 amino acids long. CDR1 and CDR2 (germline): MNHEY, SMNVEV (reference sequence). The CDR3 protein is CASNKSNRNEQFF. CDR3 sequence (DNA): TGTGCCAGCAATAAGTCGAACAGAAATGAGCAGTTCTTC.

This rearrangement joins TRBV6-4 to TRBJ2-7; TRBD1 is a possible D gene (6 bases). From germline, CDR1 is MRHNA and CDR2 SNTAGT. The CDR3 length is 14 residues. V dropped 6 bases and J dropped 0 bases, with 12 bases sitting between them. CDR3 nucleotide sequence: TGTGCCAGCAGGGCAGGGGCCTCCTCCTACGAGCAGTACTTC. It codes for CASRAGASSYEQYF.

This chain connects TRBV6-5 to TRBJ2-7; D is unclear. Per germline, CDR1 MNHEY and CDR2 SVGAGI. Trimming cost V 0 bases and J 2 bases, with 8 bases left between them. This CDR3 is built from 14 residues. The CDR3 coding sequence is TGTGCCAGCAGTTACTCTTTCCAGACCTACGAGCAGTACTTC. Encoded protein: CASSYSFQTYEQYF.

This clone was recorded many times. The rearrangement links TRBV14 to TRBJ1-2; 9 bases are shared with TRBD1. The germline CDR1 and CDR2 sequences are SGHDN and FVKESK. The junction had 8 bases not matched to a gene; V was cut back by 4 bases and J by 5 bases. The CDR3 sequence is 15 residues long. CDR3 DNA sequence: TGTGCCAGCAGCCTCGGACAGGGGAGATCTTATGGCTACACCTTC. Amino acids: CASSLGQGRSYGYTF.

The chain employs TRBV7-2 and TRBJ2-5; tentatively, D is TRBD1 (6 bases). This CDR3 is 15 amino acids long. Trimming stripped 1 base from V and 1 base from J, with 10 bases between. Germline CDR1 is SGHTA and CDR2 is FQGNSA. CDR3 DNA sequence: TGTGCCAGCAGCTTAGGTGCAGGGGCCCAAGAGACCCAGTACTTC. Residues: CASSLGAGAQETQYF.

DNA for the CDR3: TGCGCCAGCAGCCAAGAGGGACAGGGGAACACCGGGGAGCTGTTTTTT. Its protein product is CASSQEGQGNTGELFF. V gene TRBV4-3 combines with J gene TRBJ2-2; 9 nucleotides agree with TRBD1. The V segment lost 0 bases and the J segment 1 base; nucleotides outside the gene matches: 0. CDR1 is LGHNA, CDR2 YSLEER, per germline. The CDR3 is 16 amino acids.

This clone has a handful of counts. The rearrangement links TRBV27 to TRBJ2-7, with 7 bases lining up with TRBD1. Germline values: CDR1 MNHEY, CDR2 SMNVEV (reference sequence). Trimming removed 5 bases from V and 2 bases from J; junction bases left unmatched: 15. This CDR3 contains 17 residues. CDR3 coding DNA: TGTGCCAGCAGTCTAACCCGCCAACAGGGGTGGCCCTACGAGCAGTACTTC. Its translation: CASSLTRQQGWPYEQYF.

The genes are TRBV6-5 and TRBJ2-7, with TRBD2 matching over 7 bases. This CDR3 has 13 residues. Germline lookup yields CDR1 MNHEY and CDR2 SVGAGI. CDR3 coding DNA: TGTGCTGGGGGGGGGACTCCCGTGTACGAGCAGTACTTC. Protein product: CAGGGTPVYEQYF.

V and J are TRBV19 and TRBJ2-2; D is unclear. Germline lookup yields CDR1 LNHDA and CDR2 SQIVND (reference sequence). The CDR3 runs to 17 residues. Trimming removed 0 bases from V and 6 bases from J, with 17 bases in between. CDR3 in DNA: TGTGCCAGTAGTATAGAAGCTAGGCCCTCACACGCCGGGGAGCTGTTTTTT. Encoded protein: CASSIEARPSHAGELFF.

Only a few counts were recorded for this clone. This chain uses TRBV7-9 with TRBJ2-1, with 10 bases lining up with TRBD1. Trimming at V came to 5 bases and at J to 8 bases, leaving 6 bases not matched to a gene. This CDR3 is 14 amino acids long. Germline assignment: CDR1 SEHNR and CDR2 FQNEAQ (reference sequence). The CDR3 DNA reads as TGTGCCAGCAGCCCGGACAGGGGGGTCCATGAGCAGTTCTTC. Translated: CASSPDRGVHEQFF.

The chain links TRBV4-3 to TRBJ1-3, with D possibly matching TRBD1 (5 bases). Trimming cost V 0 bases and J 0 bases, with 9 bases left between them. The CDR3 has 16 residues. Germline V gives CDR1 LGHNA, CDR2 YSLEER. As DNA, the CDR3 is TGCGCCAGCAGCCAAGAGCGACAGCCCTCTGGAAACACCATATATTTT. Translated: CASSQERQPSGNTIYF.

The chain joins TRBV7-2 to TRBJ1-1; 9 bases map to TRBD1. Germline V gene lookup returns CDR1 SGHTA and CDR2 FQGNSA. CDR3 length equals 15 residues. Unmatched junction bases numbered 6, after V lost 3 bases and J lost 4 bases. The DNA of the CDR3 is TGTGCCAGCAGCTTGCCCAGGACAGGGGCCACTGAAGCTTTCTTT. Translation gives CASSLPRTGATEAFF.

This clone came up once. The chain combines TRBV7-2 with TRBJ2-3; a weak D match, TRBD2 (7 bases). The CDR3 contains 14 residues. Germline values: CDR1 SGHTA, CDR2 FQGNSA. Trimming took off 5 bases at V and 2 bases at J, with 11 bases between the two ends. DNA for the CDR3: TGTGCCAGCAGCGCGGGGGCATTCACAGATACGCAGTATTTT. Residues: CASSAGAFTDTQYF.

The rearrangement uses TRBV19 and TRBJ2-5; 7 bases line up with TRBD2. CDR3 length equals 15 residues. CDR1 and CDR2 (germline): LNHDA, SQIVND (reference sequence). J gave up 0 bases and V 8 bases, and 9 bases lay outside the gene matches. CDR3 loop: CASSVAGVYQETQYF. CDR3 bases: TGTGCCAGTTCTGTGGCGGGAGTGTACCAAGAGACCCAGTACTTC.

The chain combines TRBV5-5 with TRBJ1-5; D is unclear. The V end lost 0 bases, the J end lost 0 bases, and 7 bases lay between the germline ends. This CDR3 spans 15 amino acids. Germline CDR1 and CDR2: SGHKS and YYEKEE (reference sequence). CDR3 loop: CASSLGPGSNQPQHF. CDR3 nucleotide sequence: TGTGCCAGCAGCTTGGGCCCAGGTAGCAATCAGCCCCAGCATTTT. The full variable domain, its missing parts supplied by reference TRBV5-5 and TRBJ1-5, is DAGVTQSPTHLIKTRGQQVTLRCSPISGHKSVSWYQQVLGQGPQFIFQYYEKEERGRGNFPDRFSARQFPNYSSELNVNALLLGDSALYLCASSLGPGSNQPQHFGDGTRLSIL.